A selection of T cell receptor beta chains follows, all from one sample in a study of T-cell memory formation after mild COVID-19. Each CDR3 protein gets one entry after TCRdb re-called the 5' RACE reads with MiXCR. The sample has around 200,000 distinct CDR3 sequences; roughly 23% are singletons. The material sequenced was PBMCs or a T cell subset sorted from them (not recorded which). All receptors come from an adult woman who had mild COVID-19 (a few samples of this study predate the infection). Cell type and time point are not known. Each CDR3 is given with its conserved first and last residue. Fields, in order: V gene, CDR3 length, J gene, D gene, clone size, CDR3 protein, CDR3 DNA. The D gene is left open where the match is weak. Clone size is given for some rows only: seen once, a few or many times, or a class if the clone is expanded.

v_gene: TRBV4-1
len: 15
j_gene: TRBJ1-5
d_gene: -
abundance: -
CDR3aa: CASSPAELNGQPQHF
CDR3nt: TGCGCCAGCAGCCCGGCGGAGTTGAACGGTCAGCCCCAGCATTTT

v_gene: TRBV14
len: 17
j_gene: TRBJ2-1
d_gene: -
abundance: -
CDR3aa: CASSQGDLLSRWHEQFF
CDR3nt: TGTGCCAGCAGCCAAGGAGACCTATTGAGCAGGTGGCATGAGCAGTTCTTC

v_gene: TRBV27
len: 13
j_gene: TRBJ1-2
d_gene: TRBD1
abundance: few
CDR3aa: CASSHGTGYGYTF
CDR3nt: TGTGCCAGCAGTCACGGGACAGGCTATGGCTACACCTTC

v_gene: TRBV6-2/TRBV6-3
len: 15
j_gene: TRBJ2-5
d_gene: TRBD2
abundance: -
CDR3aa: CASSYWGGSQETQYF
CDR3nt: TGTGCCAGCAGTTACTGGGGGGGGTCACAAGAGACCCAGTACTTC

v_gene: TRBV4-3
len: 14
j_gene: TRBJ1-2
d_gene: -
abundance: -
CDR3aa: CASSYTGTQTGYTF
CDR3nt: TGCGCCAGCAGCTACACCGGGACCCAGACTGGCTACACCTTC

v_gene: TRBV6-1
len: 15
j_gene: TRBJ2-2
d_gene: TRBD2
abundance: once
CDR3aa: CASSELADNTGELFF
CDR3nt: TGTGCCAGCAGTGAACTAGCGGACAACACCGGGGAGCTGTTTTTT

v_gene: TRBV20-1
len: 13
j_gene: TRBJ2-2
d_gene: -
abundance: -
CDR3aa: CSAWYPNTGELFF
CDR3nt: TGCAGTGCTTGGTACCCGAACACCGGGGAGCTGTTTTTT

v_gene: TRBV24-1
len: 15
j_gene: TRBJ2-5
d_gene: -
abundance: few
CDR3aa: CATSDPDREGETQYF
CDR3nt: TGTGCCACCAGTGACCCTGACAGGGAGGGGGAGACCCAGTACTTC

v_gene: TRBV11-2
len: 14
j_gene: TRBJ2-7
d_gene: -
abundance: -
CDR3aa: CASSLGGGRYEQYF
CDR3nt: TGTGCCAGCAGCTTAGGAGGCGGACGCTACGAGCAGTACTTC

v_gene: TRBV24-1
len: 17
j_gene: TRBJ2-2
d_gene: TRBD1
abundance: -
CDR3aa: CATSEPDRGRDTGELFF
CDR3nt: TGTGCCACCAGTGAACCGGACAGGGGCCGGGACACCGGGGAGCTGTTTTTT

v_gene: TRBV30
len: 13
j_gene: TRBJ1-5
d_gene: -
abundance: -
CDR3aa: CAWSLGDNQPQHF
CDR3nt: TGTGCCTGGTCCCTAGGGGACAATCAGCCCCAGCATTTT

v_gene: TRBV24-1
len: 14
j_gene: TRBJ1-1
d_gene: TRBD1
abundance: -
CDR3aa: CATRGTGGDTEAFF
CDR3nt: TGTGCCACCAGAGGGACAGGAGGGGACACTGAAGCTTTCTTT

v_gene: TRBV20-1
len: 14
j_gene: TRBJ2-7
d_gene: -
abundance: few
CDR3aa: CSAKPILAVYEQYF
CDR3nt: TGCAGTGCTAAACCCATATTAGCGGTCTACGAGCAGTACTTC

v_gene: TRBV5-6
len: 15
j_gene: TRBJ2-3
d_gene: -
abundance: -
CDR3aa: CASSLNGDSTDTQYF
CDR3nt: TGTGCCAGCAGCTTGAACGGGGATAGCACAGATACGCAGTATTTT

v_gene: TRBV6-2/TRBV6-3
len: 14
j_gene: TRBJ2-3
d_gene: TRBD1
abundance: -
CDR3aa: CASRGTGTTDTQYF
CDR3nt: TGTGCCAGCAGGGGGACAGGGACGACAGATACGCAGTATTTT

v_gene: TRBV2
len: 12
j_gene: TRBJ2-5
d_gene: -
abundance: -
CDR3aa: CASRRIEETQYF
CDR3nt: TGTGCCAGCAGGCGGATCGAAGAGACCCAGTACTTC

v_gene: TRBV11-2
len: 21
j_gene: TRBJ2-1
d_gene: TRBD2
abundance: few
CDR3aa: CASSLYPPGTSGEFAYNEQFF
CDR3nt: TGTGCCAGCAGCTTATATCCCCCCGGGACTAGCGGGGAATTCGCCTACAATGAGCAGTTCTTC

v_gene: TRBV4-3
len: 22
j_gene: TRBJ2-7
d_gene: TRBD2
abundance: -
CDR3aa: CASSQVGTSGLADLARPYEQYF
CDR3nt: TGCGCCAGCAGCCAAGTGGGTACTTCGGGACTAGCCGATCTTGCCAGGCCTTACGAGCAGTACTTC

v_gene: TRBV11-3
len: 14
j_gene: TRBJ2-7
d_gene: -
abundance: few
CDR3aa: CASSTRTVLGEQYF
CDR3nt: TGTGCCAGCAGCACGAGGACTGTCCTTGGGGAGCAGTACTTC

v_gene: TRBV20-1
len: 16
j_gene: TRBJ2-1
d_gene: TRBD1
abundance: -
CDR3aa: CSAVDRVTSFYNEQFF
CDR3nt: TGCAGTGCTGTGGACAGGGTCACAAGTTTCTACAATGAGCAGTTCTTC

v_gene: TRBV9
len: 15
j_gene: TRBJ1-4
d_gene: -
abundance: -
CDR3aa: CASSVGGRLNEKLFF
CDR3nt: TGTGCCAGCAGCGTAGGTGGCAGGTTAAATGAAAAACTGTTTTTT

v_gene: TRBV27
len: 14
j_gene: TRBJ1-1
d_gene: -
abundance: -
CDR3aa: CASSSSDMNTEAFF
CDR3nt: TGTGCCAGCAGTTCGAGTGATATGAACACTGAAGCTTTCTTT

v_gene: TRBV19
len: 15
j_gene: TRBJ2-1
d_gene: TRBD1
abundance: -
CDR3aa: CASSVTGTVNNEQFF
CDR3nt: TGTGCCAGTAGTGTGACCGGGACAGTTAACAATGAGCAGTTCTTC

v_gene: TRBV19
len: 14
j_gene: TRBJ2-7
d_gene: -
abundance: -
CDR3aa: CASSIGGETYEQYF
CDR3nt: TGTGCCAGTAGTATAGGGGGAGAAACCTACGAGCAGTACTTC

v_gene: TRBV13
len: 15
j_gene: TRBJ2-5
d_gene: TRBD1
abundance: -
CDR3aa: CASSFQGDVGETQYF
CDR3nt: TGTGCCAGCAGCTTCCAGGGGGATGTTGGAGAGACCCAGTACTTC

v_gene: TRBV27
len: 14
j_gene: TRBJ2-7
d_gene: -
abundance: few
CDR3aa: CASSFAGSTYEQYF
CDR3nt: TGTGCCAGCAGTTTCGCCGGGTCTACCTACGAGCAGTACTTC

v_gene: TRBV15
len: 16
j_gene: TRBJ2-1
d_gene: TRBD2
abundance: few
CDR3aa: CATSRDRSGAYNEQFF
CDR3nt: TGTGCCACCAGCAGAGATAGGAGCGGGGCCTACAATGAGCAGTTCTTC

v_gene: TRBV9
len: 13
j_gene: TRBJ1-1
d_gene: -
abundance: -
CDR3aa: CASSVVLGAEAFF
CDR3nt: TGTGCCAGCAGCGTAGTTCTGGGGGCTGAAGCTTTCTTT

v_gene: TRBV7-9
len: 13
j_gene: TRBJ1-2
d_gene: -
abundance: -
CDR3aa: CASSLGSKEGYTF
CDR3nt: TGTGCCAGCAGCTTAGGGAGCAAGGAAGGCTACACCTTC

v_gene: TRBV27
len: 13
j_gene: TRBJ2-1
d_gene: -
abundance: few
CDR3aa: CASKEGVLNEQFF
CDR3nt: TGTGCCAGCAAGGAAGGGGTACTCAATGAGCAGTTCTTC

v_gene: TRBV4-3
len: 16
j_gene: TRBJ2-3
d_gene: TRBD1
abundance: -
CDR3aa: CASSQDRDRRTDTQYF
CDR3nt: TGCGCCAGCAGCCAAGATAGGGACAGACGCACAGATACGCAGTATTTT

v_gene: TRBV27
len: 14
j_gene: TRBJ1-1
d_gene: -
abundance: -
CDR3aa: CASSGGTMNTEAFF
CDR3nt: TGTGCCAGCAGCGGAGGAACGATGAACACTGAAGCTTTCTTT

v_gene: TRBV12-3/TRBV12-4
len: 17
j_gene: TRBJ1-5
d_gene: -
abundance: -
CDR3aa: CASSFGGYRAGNQPQHF
CDR3nt: TGTGCCAGCAGTTTTGGGGGTTACAGGGCGGGCAATCAGCCCCAGCATTTT

v_gene: TRBV7-6
len: 18
j_gene: TRBJ1-1
d_gene: TRBD1
abundance: -
CDR3aa: CASSLARPGQGWNTEAFF
CDR3nt: TGTGCCAGCAGCTTAGCCAGACCGGGACAGGGCTGGAACACTGAAGCTTTCTTT

v_gene: TRBV7-6
len: 15
j_gene: TRBJ2-1
d_gene: TRBD2
abundance: few
CDR3aa: CASSAGTTYGDEQFF
CDR3nt: TGTGCCAGCAGCGCTGGGACTACATACGGGGATGAGCAGTTCTTC

v_gene: TRBV4-1
len: 13
j_gene: TRBJ2-7
d_gene: -
abundance: -
CDR3aa: CASSQWLAYEQYF
CDR3nt: TGCGCCAGCAGCCAATGGCTAGCCTACGAGCAGTACTTC

v_gene: TRBV7-2
len: 14
j_gene: TRBJ1-1
d_gene: -
abundance: -
CDR3aa: CASSLSTVDTEAFF
CDR3nt: TGTGCCAGCAGCCTTTCTACAGTCGACACTGAAGCTTTCTTT

v_gene: TRBV11-2
len: 16
j_gene: TRBJ1-6
d_gene: -
abundance: -
CDR3aa: CDSSLVMGPPHSPLHF
CDR3nt: TGTGACAGCAGCTTAGTGATGGGGCCACCGCATTCACCCCTCCACTTT

v_gene: TRBV11-2
len: 16
j_gene: TRBJ2-4
d_gene: -
abundance: few
CDR3aa: CASSLDSFLAKNIQYF
CDR3nt: TGTGCCAGCAGCTTAGACAGCTTTCTAGCCAAAAACATTCAGTACTTC

v_gene: TRBV4-3
len: 14
j_gene: TRBJ2-1
d_gene: TRBD1
abundance: -
CDR3aa: CASSQPPGGNEQFF
CDR3nt: TGCGCCAGCAGCCAACCCCCAGGGGGCAATGAGCAGTTCTTC

v_gene: TRBV4-1
len: 13
j_gene: TRBJ1-1
d_gene: -
abundance: -
CDR3aa: CASSHVEGTEAFF
CDR3nt: TGCGCCAGCAGCCACGTAGAAGGGACTGAAGCTTTCTTT

v_gene: TRBV29-1
len: 10
j_gene: TRBJ2-1
d_gene: -
abundance: many
CDR3aa: CSVEVNEQFF
CDR3nt: TGCAGCGTTGAGGTCAATGAGCAGTTCTTC

v_gene: TRBV6-1
len: 14
j_gene: TRBJ2-5
d_gene: TRBD2
abundance: few
CDR3aa: CASSEGTTQETQYF
CDR3nt: TGTGCCAGCAGTGAGGGGACTACTCAAGAGACCCAGTACTTC

v_gene: TRBV12-3/TRBV12-4
len: 13
j_gene: TRBJ2-7
d_gene: -
abundance: -
CDR3aa: CASRTTETYEQYF
CDR3nt: TGTGCCAGCAGGACTACTGAGACCTACGAGCAGTACTTC

v_gene: TRBV6-6
len: 14
j_gene: TRBJ2-1
d_gene: TRBD2
abundance: once
CDR3aa: CAGGIAGGLNEQFF
CDR3nt: TGTGCCGGGGGAATAGCGGGAGGGCTCAATGAGCAGTTCTTC

v_gene: TRBV29-1
len: 13
j_gene: TRBJ2-1
d_gene: TRBD1
abundance: few
CDR3aa: CSVRTGEYNEQFF
CDR3nt: TGCAGCGTTCGGACAGGGGAATACAATGAGCAGTTCTTC

v_gene: TRBV15
len: 15
j_gene: TRBJ2-3
d_gene: TRBD1
abundance: few
CDR3aa: CATSRERTGADTQYF
CDR3nt: TGTGCCACCAGCAGAGAACGGACAGGGGCAGATACGCAGTATTTT

v_gene: TRBV4-1
len: 17
j_gene: TRBJ1-4
d_gene: -
abundance: -
CDR3aa: CASSPRGVGAANEKLFF
CDR3nt: TGCGCCAGCAGTCCCCGTGGAGTAGGAGCGGCTAATGAAAAACTGTTTTTT

v_gene: TRBV7-9
len: 15
j_gene: TRBJ2-1
d_gene: -
abundance: many
CDR3aa: CASSLGVSSYNEQFF
CDR3nt: TGTGCCAGCAGCTTGGGGGTGAGCTCCTACAATGAGCAGTTCTTC

v_gene: TRBV20-1
len: 15
j_gene: TRBJ1-6
d_gene: -
abundance: -
CDR3aa: CSARDWQSLNSPLHF
CDR3nt: TGCAGTGCTAGAGATTGGCAGTCCTTAAATTCACCCCTCCACTTT

v_gene: TRBV5-1
len: 15
j_gene: TRBJ2-7
d_gene: TRBD2
abundance: few
CDR3aa: CASRAGLAGEHEQYF
CDR3nt: TGCGCCAGCAGGGCCGGACTAGCGGGAGAGCACGAGCAGTACTTC

v_gene: TRBV19
len: 14
j_gene: TRBJ2-3
d_gene: -
abundance: -
CDR3aa: CASSMWPSTDTQYF
CDR3nt: TGTGCCAGTAGTATGTGGCCGAGCACAGATACGCAGTATTTT

v_gene: TRBV20-1
len: 15
j_gene: TRBJ1-2
d_gene: TRBD1
abundance: few
CDR3aa: CSARDLNRGFRGYTF
CDR3nt: TGCAGTGCTAGAGATCTCAACAGGGGATTTCGTGGCTACACCTTC

v_gene: TRBV28
len: 14
j_gene: TRBJ1-2
d_gene: -
abundance: -
CDR3aa: CASSLSASYYGYTF
CDR3nt: TGTGCCAGCAGTTTATCGGCCAGCTACTATGGCTACACCTTC

v_gene: TRBV4-1
len: 16
j_gene: TRBJ2-5
d_gene: TRBD2
abundance: -
CDR3aa: CASSQEPTSGLGTQYF
CDR3nt: TGCGCCAGCAGCCAAGAACCGACTAGCGGGCTTGGGACCCAGTACTTC